The 21 T cell receptor beta chains listed next were all sequenced from one sample in a study of T cells in Graves' hyperthyroidism and ophthalmopathy. What was amplified from RNA transcripts were TCR beta CDR3 regions. The HTBI primer set drove a first-round RT-PCR of the TCR CDR3. TCRdb re-called the multiplex PCR reads through MiXCR, storing one row per CDR3 protein. The sample contains approximately 610,000 distinct CDR3 sequences, about 15% of which appear only once. Source material: blood. The receptors originated from a woman aged 40-49 years with Graves' ophthalmopathy.

The sample holds a few counts of this clonotype. The chain uses TRBV5-4 and TRBJ2-5; D call uncertain. Germline lookup yields CDR1 SGHNT and CDR2 YYREEE (reference sequence). The CDR3 has 13 residues. The V gene lost 2 bases and the J gene lost 5 bases, with 10 bases spanning the gap. The CDR3 coding sequence is TGTGCCAGCAGCTTACCAGATGAGGAGACCCAGTACTTC. It codes for CASSLPDEETQYF.

This clonotype was observed many times. The gene calls are TRBV6-1 and TRBJ1-1; D gene ambiguous. The germline V gene encodes CDR1 MNHNS and CDR2 SASEGT. Trimming stripped 7 bases from V and 8 bases from J, with 11 bases between. The CDR3 length is 11 residues. The CDR3 DNA sequence: TGTGCCAGCAAACGTGGCTTAGAAGCTTTCTTT. Its protein is CASKRGLEAFF.

This clonotype was seen once. The CDR3 loop is CASSLDSRGRETQYF. The CDR3 bases are TGTGCCAGCAGCTTAGATTCGAGGGGCCGGGAGACCCAGTACTTC. The chain is built from TRBV7-2 and TRBJ2-5; D is tentatively TRBD1 or TRBD2 (5 bases each). The CDR3 sequence is 15 residues long. The V end was cut by 1 base, the J end by 5 bases, with 14 bases between. Germline V gives CDR1 SGHTA, CDR2 FQGNSA.

The chain has TRBV6-2 or TRBV6-3 and TRBJ2-5, with TRBD2 matching over 9 bases. The CDR3 length is 15 residues. Germline V gene lookup returns CDR1 MNHEY and CDR2 SVGEGT. With V trimmed by 6 bases and J by 1 base, 6 bases remained unmatched. CDR3 DNA sequence: TGTGCCAGCAGCTTCCTACTAGCGGGCCAAGAGACCCAGTACTTC. Its translation is CASSFLLAGQETQYF.

The table lists this clonotype with many counts. This chain uses TRBV11-3 with TRBJ2-7; TRBD1 agrees at 10 bases. CDR1 and CDR2 (germline): SGHNT, YENEEA. This CDR3 contains 15 residues. Trimming cost V 5 bases and J 4 bases; bases outside gene matches: 8. In DNA, the CDR3 is TGTGCCAGCAGCCACACCGGGACAGGGGATTACGAGCAGTACTTC. Translated, it gives CASSHTGTGDYEQYF.

This clonotype was observed many times. The chain employs TRBV27 and TRBJ2-7; 12 bases line up with TRBD2. This CDR3 has 14 amino acids. After removal of 5 bases from V and 7 bases from J, the junction contained 6 bases not matched to a gene. Germline values: CDR1 MNHEY, CDR2 SMNVEV (reference sequence). DNA for the CDR3: TGTGCCAGCAGTGGGCTAGCGGGAGGGATTGAGCAGTACTTC. Its translation is CASSGLAGGIEQYF.

This clonotype showed up many times. This rearrangement joins TRBV6-1 to TRBJ2-4; D is possibly TRBD2 (5 bases). The CDR3 spans 17 residues. Trimming took 0 bases from V and 3 from J, leaving 15 bases between them. Germline CDR1 is MNHNS and CDR2 is SASEGT. DNA of the CDR3: TGTGCCAGCAGTGAAGCTTCGAGAGGGTCCAGCAAAAACATTCAGTACTTC. Residues: CASSEASRGSSKNIQYF.

This clonotype was seen at least ten times. The V gene is TRBV19, the J gene TRBJ1-1; a possible D gene is TRBD1 (6 bases). CDR1 LNHDA and CDR2 SQIVND come from the germline V gene (reference sequence). The CDR3 is 16 amino acids. V was clipped by 5 bases and J by 0 bases, with 16 bases between them. The CDR3 here is CASSRDRRYMNTEAFF. Written as DNA, the CDR3 is TGTGCCAGTAGTCGAGACAGGAGATATATGAACACTGAAGCTTTCTTT.

This clonotype was observed at least ten times. This rearrangement joins TRBV9 to TRBJ2-7; D call uncertain. CDR3 size: 13 residues. Trimming removed 0 bases from V and 6 bases from J, with 10 bases in between. Germline-derived CDR1 and CDR2 are SGDLS and YYNGEE. CDR3 protein: CASSVEWWSEQYF. In nucleotides, the CDR3 is TGTGCCAGCAGCGTAGAGTGGTGGAGCGAGCAGTACTTC.

This clonotype was observed many times. The chain recombines TRBV28 with TRBJ2-6; D remains ambiguous. V was cut by 3 bases and J by 0 bases, with 6 bases left in between. The CDR3 runs to 15 residues. Germline CDR1 MDHEN, CDR2 SYDVKM. CDR3 region: CASSFPGSGANVLTF. Written as DNA, the CDR3 is TGTGCCAGCAGTTTCCCGGGCTCTGGGGCCAACGTCCTGACTTTC.

This clonotype came up many times. The junction departs from germline at one end; a sequencing error may be responsible. The V call is TRBV19, the J call TRBJ2-5; tentative D call: TRBD1 (6 bases). Germline CDR1 reads LNHDA; CDR2 reads SQIVND (reference sequence). This CDR3 has 14 residues. CDR3: CASSHRAKQGTQYF. CDR3 DNA: TGTGCCAGTAGTCACAGGGCTAAACAAGGGACCCAGTACTTC.

The table lists this clonotype with many counts. V usage is TRBV19 and J usage is TRBJ1-5; D possibly corresponds to TRBD1 (5 bases). The CDR3 length is 15 residues. Trimming removed 5 bases at V and 4 bases at J, with 15 bases between. Germline CDR1 LNHDA, CDR2 SQIVND (reference sequence). CDR3 DNA: TGTGCCAGTAGTCCCACCGGGACGGGAAATCAGCCCCAGCATTTT. Translated, it gives CASSPTGTGNQPQHF. The variable domain in full, with the rest retrieved from reference TRBV19 and TRBJ1-5, is DGGITQSPKYLFRKEGQNVTLSCEQNLNHDAMYWYRQDPGQGLRLIYYSQIVNDFQKGDIAEGYSVSREKKESFPLTVTSAQKNPTAFYLCASSPTGTGNQPQHFGDGTRLSIL.

This clonotype has a count of ten or more. The CDR3 protein is CATTRGRLNTGELFF. CDR3 bases: TGTGCCACCACACGCGGGAGACTGAACACCGGGGAGCTGTTTTTT. The chain has TRBV15 and TRBJ2-2, with TRBD2 identical over 7 bases. J was trimmed by 1 base and V by 7 bases; bases with no gene match: 6. Germline assignment: CDR1 LNHNV and CDR2 YYDKDF (reference sequence). The CDR3 is 15 amino acids.

The chain links TRBV4-1 to TRBJ2-7, with TRBD1 matching over 9 bases. The germline V gene encodes CDR1 MGHRA and CDR2 YSYEKL. Trimming at V came to 1 base and at J to 3 bases, leaving 4 bases not matched to a gene. This CDR3 has 15 amino acids. Here the CDR3 DNA reads TGCGCCAGCAGCCAAGTAGGGACAGGGATCTACGAGCAGTACTTC. Protein: CASSQVGTGIYEQYF.

There are many counts of this clonotype. V gene TRBV5-1 combines with J gene TRBJ2-7; 9 bases line up with TRBD1. Germline V gene sequence: CDR1 SGHRS, CDR2 YFSETQ. J lost 2 bases, V lost 0 bases, and 6 bases had no gene match. The length of the CDR3 is 16 residues. This CDR3 is CASSLAGTGRTYEQYF. As DNA, the CDR3 is TGCGCCAGCAGCTTGGCCGGGACAGGGAGGACCTACGAGCAGTACTTC.

This rearrangement joins TRBV11-1 to TRBJ2-2; tentatively, D is TRBD1 or TRBD2 (5 bases each). The germline CDR1 and CDR2 sequences are SGHAT and FQDESV (reference sequence). The CDR3 extends over 19 amino acids. V was shortened by 4 bases and J by 7 bases, with 28 bases between the two germline ends. The CDR3: CASSSNFGAGLRASGELFF. CDR3 nucleotides: TGTGCCAGCAGCTCTAACTTCGGGGCCGGGCTCCGGGCCAGCGGGGAGCTGTTTTTT.

The chain has TRBV9 and TRBJ2-2, with 14 bases lining up with TRBD2. The CDR3 runs 16 residues. V dropped 9 bases and J dropped 6; count of bases not matched to a gene: 10. CDR1 and CDR2 from the germline V gene are SGDLS and YYNGEE. The CDR3 nucleotides read TGTGCCAAGGGACTGTGGGGACTAGCGGGAGCCGGGGAGCTGTTTTTT. Protein sequence: CAKGLWGLAGAGELFF.

This chain connects TRBV20-1 to TRBJ1-1; a weak D match, TRBD1 (5 bases). Between the trimmed V and J ends, which lost 1 base and 4 bases, there was a span of 16 bases. Germline lookup yields CDR1 DFQATT and CDR2 SNEGSKA (reference sequence). CDR3 size: 15 residues. CDR3 DNA sequence: TGCAGTGCTAGAGCTCCCGGGGGTATCGCCACTGAAGCTTTCTTT. Translated, it gives CSARAPGGIATEAFF.

The gene calls are TRBV6-5 and TRBJ1-1; D not resolved. CDR3 length: 14 amino acids. CDR1 and CDR2 from the germline V gene are MNHEY and SVGAGI. The germline V and J ends were trimmed by 4 bases and 4 bases, with 13 bases remaining between them. The CDR3 sequence: CASSSASRATEAFF. The CDR3 DNA follows: TGTGCCAGCAGTTCGGCGAGCCGGGCCACTGAAGCTTTCTTT.

This clonotype has more than one count but fewer than ten. The V gene is TRBV29-1, the J gene TRBJ2-7, with 10 bases that match TRBD1. CDR1 is SQVTM, CDR2 ANQGSEA, per germline. CDR3 size: 12 residues. V was clipped by 4 bases and J by 6 bases; unmatched bases: 3. The CDR3 here is CSVGQGAGEQYF. CDR3 nucleotides: TGCAGCGTTGGACAGGGGGCTGGCGAGCAGTACTTC.

In its sample, this clonotype was seen many times. The chain carries TRBV9 and TRBJ1-1; D ambiguous. Germline V CDR1 and CDR2: SGDLS, YYNGEE. V lost 0 bases, J lost 5 bases, and 11 bases lay in between. This CDR3 spans 14 amino acids. CDR3 residues: CASSVGHIETEAFF. As DNA, the CDR3 is TGTGCCAGCAGCGTAGGACACATCGAGACTGAAGCTTTCTTT.